The sequence of this TCR beta chain was determined in a study of blood T cell repertoires in COVID-19. Study-wide background: Sites in the United States, Italy and Spain provided acute and convalescent COVID-19 samples.

Germline loops: CDR1 MDHEN, CDR2 SYDVKM. The CDR3 spans 16 residues. Trimming cost V 6 bases and J 6 bases, with 20 bases left between them. Measured with immunoSEQ multiplex PCR; TCRdb has only the in-frame clones, and not every one. The sample lists roughly 88,000 clones, roughly nine tenths occurring once. The chain joins TRBV28 to TRBJ1-4; no definite D call. This sequence was found in an older woman with COVID-19, enrolled during active disease. The sample was peripheral blood. CDR3 in amino acids: CASRSRESGYYEKLFF. The DNA of the CDR3 is TGTGCCAGCAGGTCCCGAGAGTCTGGTTACTATGAAAAACTGTTTTTT.